This T cell receptor beta chain comes out of a study of T cell clonotyping in hematopoietic cell transplantation. In the study overall: Cytoreduction preceded collection of pretransplant recipient samples.

Time point here: recipient sample about 28 days before transplant, after cytoreduction. Samples: about 28 days before transplant, then days 30, 100 and 180 after. In its sample, this clone was seen a few times. The antigen remains unidentified. Germline V gives CDR1 GTSNPN, CDR2 SVGIG (reference sequence). The V end was cut by 2 bases, the J end by 14 bases, with 15 bases between. The CDR3 contains 11 residues. Data came from immunoSEQ multiplex PCR; TCRdb stores just in-frame clones and leaves some out. The table lists roughly 30,000 clones, about 80% of them singletons. Study findings and constraints: At the given depth, recipient repertoires were over 97% de novo clonotypes. No sorting was done, leaving CD4 and CD8 contributions mixed.

This TCR came from a woman aged 25 to 39 with chronic myeloid leukemia. Some clones in this sample may be carry-over from other donors' samples. The V gene is TRBV30, the J gene TRBJ1-2; D not certain. The sequencing here drew on peripheral blood mononuclear cells, taken before stem cell transplant. The CDR3 is CAWSLLRSCTF. As DNA, the CDR3 is TGTGCCTGGAGTTTACTAAGAAGCTGTACCTTC. Using reference TRBV30 and TRBJ1-2 for the parts outside the CDR3, the full variable domain is SQTIHQWPATLVQPVGSPLSLECTVEGTSNPNLYWYRQAAGRGLQLLFYSVGIGQISSEVPQNLSASRPQDRQFILSSKKLLLSDSGFYLCAWSLLRSCTFGSGTRLTVV.